This TCR beta chain was identified during a study of T-cell reconstitution after alpha-beta-depleted transplantation in children. Trimming removed 5 bases at V and 6 bases at J, with 11 bases between. The CDR3 is 13 amino acids. Germline lookup yields CDR1 MDHEN and CDR2 SYDVKM. This clonotype was seen ten or more times. Unique molecular identifiers tagged the TCRbeta library. Via MiXCR, TCRdb re-called the PCR reads, giving one row per CDR3 protein. This table has roughly 350,000 distinct CDR3 sequences, approximately 10% appearing once. This clonotype was sampled from a human donor who donated a stem cell graft to a child with acute lymphoblastic leukemia. The chain carries TRBV28 and TRBJ2-1; D is ambiguous. The source material was PBMCs from the stem cell graft donor, sampled from the stem cell graft. The CDR3 sequence is CASSLVFPNEQFF. Written as DNA, the CDR3 is TGTGCCAGCAGTCTAGTCTTTCCCAATGAGCAGTTCTTC.